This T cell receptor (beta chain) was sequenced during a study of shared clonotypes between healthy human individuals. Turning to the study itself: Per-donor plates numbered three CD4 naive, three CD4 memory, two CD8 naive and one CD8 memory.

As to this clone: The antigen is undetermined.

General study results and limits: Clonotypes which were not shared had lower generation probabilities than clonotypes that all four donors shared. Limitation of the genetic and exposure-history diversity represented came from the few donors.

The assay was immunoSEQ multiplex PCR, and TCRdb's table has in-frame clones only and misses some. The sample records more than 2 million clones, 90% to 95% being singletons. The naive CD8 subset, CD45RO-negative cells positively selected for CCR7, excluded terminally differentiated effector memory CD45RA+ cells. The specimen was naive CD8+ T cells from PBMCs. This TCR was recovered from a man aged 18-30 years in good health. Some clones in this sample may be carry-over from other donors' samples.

CDR3 loop: CASGPGTAWDGYTF. In nucleotides, the CDR3 is TGTGCTAGTGGCCCCGGGACAGCGTGGGATGGCTACACCTTC. The rearrangement joins TRBV12-5 to TRBJ1-2, with 7 positions matching TRBD1. CDR1 and CDR2 from the germline V gene are LGHNT and FRNRAP. This CDR3 contains 14 residues. The V gene end was trimmed by 6 bases and the J gene end by 6 bases; junction bases not matched to a gene: 10. Variable domain in full (rest from reference TRBV12-5 and TRBJ1-2): DARVTQTPRHKVTEMGQEVTMRCQPILGHNTVFWYRQTMMQGLELLAYFRNRAPLDDSGMPKDRFSAEMPDATLATLKIQPSEPRDSAVYFCASGPGTAWDGYTFGSGTRLTVV.